This is a list of T cell receptor beta chains from one sample in a study of blood T cell repertoires in COVID-19. Clones were read by immunoSEQ multiplex PCR, and TCRdb kept only the in-frame ones, dropping some. The repertoire includes 40,000 to 50,000 clones, about 90% of them detected once, and less than 8% sits in the top ten. The sample was peripheral blood. Source of these receptors: a man between 65 and 79 years old with active COVID-19. CDR3s include the opening cysteine and the closing phenylalanine or tryptophan. The order of the fields is clone size, D gene, J gene, V gene, CDR3 protein, CDR3 DNA. D genes are given only for firm matches. Expanded clones are given a class, and other clones once, few, many or no size at all.

- | - | TRBJ2-3 | TRBV7-9 | CASSLAGLDTQYF | TGTGCCAGCAGCTTAGCGGGCCTAGATACGCAGTATTTT
- | TRBD1 | TRBJ1-5 | TRBV2 | CASSVDRVSNQPQHF | TGTGCCAGCAGCGTGGACAGGGTAAGCAATCAGCCCCAGCATTTT
- | - | TRBJ2-1 | TRBV6-5 | CASSYSGPNEQFF | TGTGCCAGCAGTTACTCGGGCCCCAATGAGCAGTTCTTC
- | TRBD2 | TRBJ2-3 | TRBV19 | CASSTTSGVYGVGTQYF | TGTGCCAGTAGTACCACTAGCGGAGTCTACGGGGTCGGTACGCAGTATTTT
- | TRBD2 | TRBJ2-1 | TRBV2 | CASSAGGAMHNEQFF | TGTGCCAGCAGTGCCGGGGGGGCAATGCACAATGAGCAGTTCTTC
- | TRBD2 | TRBJ2-5 | TRBV6-4 | CASSDSISGGLRETQYF | TGTGCCAGCAGTGACTCGATCTCGGGGGGGCTCCGAGAGACCCAGTACTTC
few | TRBD2 | TRBJ2-7 | TRBV4-2 | CASSQDIGTSYYEQYF | TGTGCCAGCAGCCAAGATATCGGGACTAGCTACTACGAGCAGTACTTC
- | - | TRBJ1-3 | TRBV7-3 | CASSSGQNSGNTIYF | TGTGCCAGCAGCTCCGGACAAAACTCTGGAAACACCATATATTTT
- | TRBD2 | TRBJ2-3 | TRBV4-2 | CASSQDLAGGPDTQYF | TGTGCCAGCAGCCAAGACCTAGCGGGGGGTCCAGATACGCAGTATTTT
- | - | TRBJ1-4 | TRBV6-5 | CASTRLEGEKLFF | TGTGCCAGCACCCGTCTTGAGGGTGAAAAACTGTTTTTT
once | - | TRBJ1-3 | TRBV19 | CASGQARGNTIYF | TGTGCCAGTGGGCAGGCTCGAGGAAACACCATATATTTT
once | - | TRBJ1-1 | TRBV9 | CASSVGQTEEAFF | TGTGCCAGCAGCGTTGGGCAAACTGAAGAAGCTTTCTTT
- | - | TRBJ1-2 | TRBV7-3 | CASSLTVEADGYTF | TGTGCCAGCAGCTTAACGGTGGAGGCAGACGGCTACACCTTC
- | - | TRBJ1-1 | TRBV2 | CASGGTVNTEAFF | TGTGCCAGCGGGGGGACGGTGAACACTGAAGCTTTCTTT
- | - | TRBJ1-2 | TRBV2 | CATAGPTNYGYTF | TGTGCCACCGCAGGGCCAACTAACTATGGCTACACCTTC
- | TRBD2 | TRBJ2-5 | TRBV9 | CASSVGLAGVQETQYF | TGTGCCAGCAGCGTTGGACTAGCGGGGGTGCAAGAGACCCAGTACTTC